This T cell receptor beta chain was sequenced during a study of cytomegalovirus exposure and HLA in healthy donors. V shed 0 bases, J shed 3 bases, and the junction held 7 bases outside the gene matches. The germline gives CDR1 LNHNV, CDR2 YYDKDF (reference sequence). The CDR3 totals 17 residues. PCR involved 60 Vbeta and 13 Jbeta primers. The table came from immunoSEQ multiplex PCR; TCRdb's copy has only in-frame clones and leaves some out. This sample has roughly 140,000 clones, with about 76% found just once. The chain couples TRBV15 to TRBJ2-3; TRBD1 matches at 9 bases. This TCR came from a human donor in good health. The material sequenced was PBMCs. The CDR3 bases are TGTGCCACCAGCAGAGATTTCCCGGACAGGGGAACAGATACGCAGTATTTT. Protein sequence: CATSRDFPDRGTDTQYF.